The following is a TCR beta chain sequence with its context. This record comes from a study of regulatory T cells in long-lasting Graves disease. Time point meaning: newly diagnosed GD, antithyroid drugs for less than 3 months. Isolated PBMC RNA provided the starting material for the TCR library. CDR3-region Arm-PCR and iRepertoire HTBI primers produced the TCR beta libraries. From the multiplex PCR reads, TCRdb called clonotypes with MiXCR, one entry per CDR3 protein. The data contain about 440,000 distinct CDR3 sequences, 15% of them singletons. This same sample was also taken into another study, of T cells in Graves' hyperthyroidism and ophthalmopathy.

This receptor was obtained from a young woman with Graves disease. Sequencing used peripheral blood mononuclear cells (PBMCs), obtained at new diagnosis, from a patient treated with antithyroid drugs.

CDR3 sequence reads: CASSRPGQFQETQYF. The CDR3 coding sequence is TGTGCCAGCAGTAGACCGGGACAGTTTCAAGAGACCCAGTACTTC. The rearrangement links TRBV6-2 or TRBV6-3 to TRBJ2-5; 7 positions match TRBD1. Germline V CDR1 and CDR2: MNHEY, SVGEGT. V trimming: 5 bases; J trimming: 2 bases; junction bases outside the gene matches: 8. The CDR3 has 15 amino acids.